This entry lists 22 T cell receptor beta chains sequenced from one sample in a study of response to subunit inactivated influenza vaccine. TCRdb called the RT-PCR reads again in MiXCR, with one record for every CDR3 protein. The profile shows 710,000 or so distinct CDR3 sequences, 15% to 17% of them singletons. The material sequenced was PBMCs from blood, taken about 13 days after vaccination. Receptors originate from a man in his forties or fifties who received an inactivated influenza vaccine.

V usage is TRBV7-9 and J usage is TRBJ2-3; D remains ambiguous. The CDR3 runs to 14 residues. Germline V CDR1 and CDR2: SEHNR, FQNEAQ (reference sequence). The ends were cut back, 1 base at V and 6 bases at J, with 11 bases in the middle. CDR3 coding DNA: TGTGCCAGCAGCTTAGGAGGTATCTGGGATACGCAGTATTTT. It is translated as CASSLGGIWDTQYF.

This clonotype was picked up many times. The rearrangement joins TRBV12-3 or TRBV12-4 to TRBJ1-1; TRBD1 is a possible D gene (5 bases). The V end was cut by 3 bases, the J end by 6 bases, with 11 bases between. The CDR3 runs 13 residues. In DNA form, the CDR3 reads TGTGCCAGCAGTTTGGGGGGTCGCGCTGAAGCTTTCTTT. It translates to CASSLGGRAEAFF.

The J gene is TRBJ1-2, the V gene TRBV4-3; D may be TRBD1 (6 bases). The germline V gene has CDR1 LGHNA and CDR2 YSLEER. This CDR3 is 15 amino acids long. With 0 bases removed from V and 5 bases from J, the gap between germline ends came to 13 bases. CDR3 nucleotides: TGCGCCAGCAGCCAAGATCTTGGGACACATTATGGCTACACCTTC. Translation: CASSQDLGTHYGYTF.

The chain uses TRBV2 and TRBJ2-1, with TRBD2 identical over 8 bases. The germline V gene encodes CDR1 SNHLY and CDR2 FYNNEI. CDR3 size: 15 residues. J lost 9 bases, V lost 1 base, and 8 bases had no gene match. This CDR3 reads CASSEGTSSRSEQFF. CDR3 in DNA: TGTGCCAGCAGTGAAGGGACTAGCTCTCGGAGTGAGCAGTTCTTC.

This clonotype was found many times. The rearrangement links TRBV12-3 or TRBV12-4 to TRBJ2-1, with D possibly TRBD1 on 5 matching bases. CDR3 length equals 13 residues. V was pared by 6 bases and J by 6 bases, with 12 bases between. Here the CDR3 DNA reads TGTGCCAGCAGCTTGGGGCAGAGCAATGAGCAGTTCTTC. It is translated as CASSLGQSNEQFF.

The chain has TRBV7-6 and TRBJ1-1; the D is unclear. CDR3 length: 15 amino acids. Germline CDR1 is SGHVS and CDR2 is FNYEAQ. Trimming took off 8 bases at V and 0 bases at J, with 16 bases between the two ends. This CDR3 reads CASSRRAIMNTEAFF. The DNA of the CDR3 is TGTGCCAGCTCCCGGAGGGCGATCATGAACACTGAAGCTTTCTTT.

The chain joins TRBV6-2 or TRBV6-3 to TRBJ2-5; D may be TRBD2 (6 bases). Germline V gives CDR1 MNHEY, CDR2 SVGEGT. The CDR3 runs 14 residues. V lost 3 bases and J 1 base, leaving 9 bases between the germline ends. This CDR3 reads CASSYGGLQETQYF. Written as DNA, the CDR3 is TGTGCCAGCAGTTATGGAGGGCTCCAAGAGACCCAGTACTTC.

This clonotype was observed a handful of times. The V call is TRBV12-3 or TRBV12-4, the J call TRBJ2-1; 10 bases map to TRBD1. Unmatched junction bases numbered 6, after V lost 3 bases and J lost 7 bases. This CDR3 has 15 amino acids. CDR3 in amino acids: CASSFWTGGDNEQFF. As DNA, the CDR3 is TGTGCCAGCAGTTTCTGGACAGGGGGAGATAATGAGCAGTTCTTC.

This clonotype came up a few times. The chain uses TRBV6-5 and TRBJ1-1; no clear D. The CDR3 length is 11 residues. V dropped 6 bases and J dropped 5 bases, with 7 bases sitting between them. Per the germline V gene, CDR1 is MNHEY and CDR2 is SVGAGI. The CDR3 nucleotides are TGTGCCAGCAGCACGATAACTGAAGCTTTCTTT. Amino acid sequence: CASSTITEAFF.

The rearrangement uses TRBV6-5 and TRBJ2-2; D remains ambiguous. Germline V gene sequence: CDR1 MNHEY, CDR2 SVGAGI. The CDR3 extends over 17 amino acids. V lost 0 bases and J 2 bases, leaving 13 bases between the germline ends. The DNA of the CDR3 is TGTGCCAGCAGTTACTCGGCCTCCCAAGGAAACACCGGGGAGCTGTTTTTT. Translated: CASSYSASQGNTGELFF.

The rearrangement joins TRBV6-1 to TRBJ2-2; a possible D gene is TRBD2 (6 bases). The V end lost 6 bases, the J end lost 5 bases, and 13 bases lay between the germline ends. The germline gives CDR1 MNHNS, CDR2 SASEGT. The CDR3 contains 14 residues. The CDR3 protein is CASREGGRTGELFF. As DNA, the CDR3 is TGTGCCAGCAGGGAGGGAGGAAGGACCGGGGAGCTGTTTTTT.

This clonotype has a handful of counts. V is TRBV6-5 and J is TRBJ2-2, with 9 nucleotides matching TRBD1. The CDR3 runs to 21 residues. The germline CDR1 and CDR2 sequences are MNHEY and SVGAGI. After removal of 0 bases from V and 7 bases from J, the junction contained 21 bases not matched to a gene. The CDR3 DNA reads TGTGCCAGCAGTTACTCTTTTGTGGACACAGGGGGCGACCTGGGGGGCGGGGAGCTGTTTTTT. It translates to CASSYSFVDTGGDLGGGELFF.

In its sample, this clonotype was seen a few times. The V call is TRBV12-3 or TRBV12-4, the J call TRBJ2-7; D is possibly TRBD1 (8 bases). V lost 5 bases to trimming and J lost 4 bases, with 18 bases between them. The CDR3 covers 15 residues. The CDR3 region has the DNA TGTGCCAGCAGTCAAAATGGACAGGGAGGGTACGAGCAGTACTTC. Protein sequence: CASSQNGQGGYEQYF.

This clonotype was detected once. V and J are TRBV5-1 and TRBJ1-3; perhaps TRBD1 as D (6 bases). Deletions cut 4 bases from V and 4 bases from J, with 15 bases between. This CDR3 region has 15 residues. CDR1 is SGHRS, CDR2 YFSETQ, per germline. The CDR3 loop reads CASSVTGTKGNTIYF. CDR3 coding DNA: TGCGCCAGCAGCGTAACCGGGACAAAGGGAAACACCATATATTTT.

The gene calls are TRBV7-9 and TRBJ1-1; the match to TRBD1 covers 7 bases. The CDR3 has 15 residues. The V segment lost 2 bases and the J segment 7 bases; nucleotides outside the gene matches: 10. Germline CDR1 is SEHNR and CDR2 is FQNEAQ (reference sequence). CDR3 sequence: CASSLSGTEGGEAFF. For the CDR3, the DNA is TGTGCCAGCAGCTTATCCGGGACAGAAGGCGGTGAAGCTTTCTTT.

The gene calls are TRBV3-1 and TRBJ1-2, with D unresolved. Germline V gives CDR1 LGHDT, CDR2 YNNKEL (reference sequence). V was pared by 1 base and J by 13 bases, with 10 bases between. The CDR3 has 11 residues. CDR3 loop: CASSQGYGLTF. CDR3 DNA: TGTGCCAGCAGCCAAGGGTACGGTCTCACCTTC.

This chain uses TRBV20-1 with TRBJ2-1; D remains ambiguous. The V and J ends lost 6 bases and 3 bases respectively, with 15 bases between them. Germline values: CDR1 DFQATT, CDR2 SNEGSKA (reference sequence). The length of the CDR3 is 14 residues. Written as DNA, the CDR3 is TGCAGTGCCAAGAGGTCGCGCAACTACAATGAGCAGTTCTTC. As protein: CSAKRSRNYNEQFF.

This clonotype was counted many times. The chain has TRBV5-1 and TRBJ1-6, with 7 bases fitting TRBD1. The CDR3 loop spans 16 amino acids. CDR1 SGHRS and CDR2 YFSETQ come from the germline V gene. Trimming cost V 4 bases and J 7 bases; bases outside gene matches: 11. CDR3 sequence: CASSQTGDLGNSPLHF. The CDR3 DNA sequence: TGCGCCAGCAGCCAAACAGGGGACCTCGGGAATTCACCCCTCCACTTT.

This clonotype was detected ten times or more. The rearrangement links TRBV20-1 to TRBJ2-1, with 11 bases lining up with TRBD2. The CDR3 totals 14 residues. With 6 bases clipped from V and 9 bases from J, the junction kept 10 bases outside the gene matches. Per germline, CDR1 DFQATT and CDR2 SNEGSKA (reference sequence). CDR3 DNA: TGCAGTGCACTAGCGGGGGATGGGAGGGGTGAGCAGTTCTTC. It is translated as CSALAGDGRGEQFF.

This clonotype showed up just a few times. The chain recombines TRBV6-2 or TRBV6-3 with TRBJ2-7; 7 bases fit TRBD1. V was pared by 4 bases and J by 2 bases, with 5 bases of the junction left unmatched. Per the germline V gene, CDR1 is MNHEY and CDR2 is SVGEGT. The CDR3 runs 14 residues. In DNA, the CDR3 is TGTGCCAGCAGTTCCGGGACAGTGCCCTACGAGCAGTACTTC. Its translation is CASSSGTVPYEQYF.

This clonotype was detected only a few times. This sequence joins TRBV4-3 and TRBJ2-2; 7 bases fit TRBD1. The CDR3 is 16 amino acids. Germline V lookup: CDR1 LGHNA, CDR2 YSLEER. With 4 bases clipped from V and 5 bases from J, the junction kept 10 bases outside the gene matches. In nucleotides, the CDR3 is TGCGCCAGCAGCCTAGGAACAGGGGTTATAACCGGGGAGCTGTTTTTT. The encoded protein is CASSLGTGVITGELFF.

The chain uses TRBV27 and TRBJ2-1, with 8 nucleotides matching TRBD2. Unmatched junction bases numbered 4, after V lost 2 bases and J lost 4 bases. The CDR3 consists of 15 residues. Germline V gene sequence: CDR1 MNHEY, CDR2 SMNVEV (reference sequence). CDR3 loop: CASSLRLASYNEQFF. As DNA, the CDR3 is TGTGCCAGCAGTTTAAGACTAGCGAGTTACAATGAGCAGTTCTTC.